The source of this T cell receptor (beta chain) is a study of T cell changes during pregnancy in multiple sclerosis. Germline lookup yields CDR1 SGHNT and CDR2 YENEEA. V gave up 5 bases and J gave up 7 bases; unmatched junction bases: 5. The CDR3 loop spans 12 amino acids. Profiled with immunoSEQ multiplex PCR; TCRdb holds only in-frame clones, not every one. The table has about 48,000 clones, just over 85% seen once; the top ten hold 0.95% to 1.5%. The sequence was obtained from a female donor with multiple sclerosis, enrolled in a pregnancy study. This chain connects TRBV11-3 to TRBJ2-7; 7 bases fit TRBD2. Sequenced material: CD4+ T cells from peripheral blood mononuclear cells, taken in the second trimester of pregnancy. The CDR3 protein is CASSLSGKEQYF. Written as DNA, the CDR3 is TGTGCCAGCAGCCTCAGCGGGAAGGAGCAGTACTTC.